A selection of T cell receptor beta chains follows, all from one sample in a study of T cell responses to AZD1222 COVID-19 vaccine. Clones were sequenced by immunoSEQ multiplex PCR, and TCRdb holds only the in-frame ones, with some missing. The table records fewer than 30,000 clones, just under 80% of them present only once. Material: peripheral blood, obtained on day 0 of AZD1222 vaccination. The origin of the receptors is an adult in good health. Each CDR3 is given with its conserved first and last residue. A D gene is named only where the DNA matches it firmly. A row's size may be missing; if present it is once, few, many or a size class.

clone_size	v_call	j_call	d_call	cdr3_aa	cdr3_nt
NA	TRBV6-5	TRBJ2-2	NA	CASNAREYTGELFF	TGTGCCAGCAATGCGAGAGAATACACCGGGGAGCTGTTTTTT
NA	TRBV12-3/TRBV12-4	TRBJ1-2	NA	CASSFTPIYGYTF	TGTGCCAGCAGTTTCACCCCTATCTATGGCTACACCTTC
NA	TRBV27	TRBJ1-2	TRBD1	CASSFPDRAYGYTF	TGTGCCAGCAGTTTCCCTGACAGGGCCTATGGCTACACCTTC
NA	TRBV6-1	TRBJ1-2	NA	CASSESGGNGYTF	TGTGCCAGCAGTGAAAGCGGGGGGAATGGCTACACCTTC
NA	TRBV28	TRBJ1-2	TRBD1	CASSSGQGGGYTF	TGTGCCAGCAGTTCTGGACAGGGAGGCGGCTACACCTTC
NA	TRBV11-1	TRBJ1-2	TRBD1	CASSGRGQGAHGYTF	TGTGCCAGCAGCGGACGGGGACAGGGGGCCCATGGCTACACCTTC
few	TRBV25-1	TRBJ1-1	NA	CASSDIQGKPEAFF	TGTGCCAGCAGTGACATTCAGGGGAAGCCTGAAGCTTTCTTT
once	TRBV7-8	TRBJ1-1	TRBD1	CASSKGQANTEAFF	TGTGCCAGCAGCAAGGGACAGGCCAACACTGAAGCTTTCTTT
NA	TRBV9	TRBJ1-6	TRBD1	CARRVGGGQGKSPLHF	TGTGCCCGCCGCGTAGGGGGGGGACAGGGGAAGTCACCCCTCCACTTT
NA	TRBV30	TRBJ1-5	NA	CAWSVDSNQPQHF	TGTGCCTGGAGTGTCGATAGCAATCAGCCCCAGCATTTT
NA	TRBV18	TRBJ1-2	NA	CASSIARGSYGYTF	TGTGCCAGCTCAATCGCCCGGGGCAGCTATGGCTACACCTTC
few	TRBV6-5	TRBJ1-2	TRBD1	CASSYSTGLDIYGYTF	TGTGCCAGCAGTTACTCGACAGGGCTGGATATCTATGGCTACACCTTC
NA	TRBV23-1	TRBJ1-5	TRBD1	CASSGQDRGIPNYYSNQPQHF	TGCGCCAGCAGTGGGCAGGACAGGGGGATCCCGAACTACTATAGCAATCAGCCCCAGCATTTT
NA	TRBV14	TRBJ2-1	TRBD2	CASSLEAGDTYNEQFF	TGTGCCAGCAGCCTCGAAGCGGGAGATACCTACAATGAGCAGTTCTTC
few	TRBV7-9	TRBJ2-7	NA	CASSGDTNYEQYF	TGTGCCAGCAGCGGGGACACAAACTACGAGCAGTACTTC
NA	TRBV3-1/TRBV3-2	TRBJ2-1	TRBD2	CASSLGTSGVFNEQFF	TGTGCCAGCAGCCTTGGGACTAGCGGGGTTTTCAATGAGCAGTTCTTC
NA	TRBV7-9	TRBJ1-6	NA	CASSLGGGSRNSPLHF	TGTGCCAGCAGCTTAGGGGGGGGCTCAAGGAATTCACCCCTCCACTTT
NA	TRBV10-3	TRBJ1-2	TRBD1	CAISLRDRDPYTF	TGTGCCATCAGTCTGCGGGACAGGGACCCCTACACCTTC
NA	TRBV7-9	TRBJ1-5	NA	CASSLGGGQPQHF	TGTGCCAGCAGCTTAGGAGGAGGGCAGCCCCAGCATTTT
NA	TRBV7-2	TRBJ2-3	TRBD2	CASRLAGASTDTQYF	TGTGCCAGCAGGCTAGCGGGGGCTAGCACAGATACGCAGTATTTT
NA	TRBV19	TRBJ1-2	NA	CASSMRYGYTF	TGTGCCAGTAGTATGAGATATGGCTACACCTTC
NA	TRBV5-1	TRBJ2-1	NA	CASSLLLTAVADNEQFF	TGCGCCAGCAGCTTGTTGTTGACGGCGGTCGCCGACAATGAGCAGTTCTTC
medium-sized	TRBV15	TRBJ2-2	NA	CATSIRDRNTGELFF	TGTGCCACCAGCATCCGGGACCGGAACACCGGGGAGCTGTTTTTT
NA	TRBV5-8	TRBJ1-4	NA	CASSLGRELREKLFF	TGTGCCAGCAGCCTCGGGCGGGAACTCCGTGAAAAACTGTTTTTT
NA	TRBV19	TRBJ1-1	TRBD1	CASSMQTGGWDTEAFF	TGTGCCAGTAGTATGCAGACAGGGGGATGGGACACTGAAGCTTTCTTT
NA	TRBV6-1	TRBJ1-6	NA	CASGPANSPLHF	TGTGCCAGCGGCCCGGCAAATTCACCCCTCCACTTT
few	TRBV7-2	TRBJ1-6	NA	CASRGHGGSYNSPLHF	TGTGCCAGCAGGGGCCACGGGGGCTCCTATAATTCACCCCTCCACTTT
once	TRBV7-6	TRBJ2-1	NA	CASSLAVWNEQFF	TGTGCCAGCAGCTTAGCTGTGTGGAATGAGCAGTTCTTC
once	TRBV5-1	TRBJ2-2	NA	CASSDTSLWELFF	TGCGCCAGCTCGGACACCTCGCTTTGGGAGCTGTTTTTT
NA	TRBV5-1	TRBJ2-7	NA	CASSLRTFNEQYF	TGCGCCAGCAGCCTGCGAACGTTCAACGAGCAGTACTTC
NA	TRBV19	TRBJ2-3	TRBD1	CASRGQGRVDTQYF	TGTGCCAGTAGGGGACAGGGTCGGGTAGATACGCAGTATTTT
few	TRBV6-1	TRBJ1-1	NA	CASSELGGPNTEAFF	TGTGCCAGCAGTGAGCTCGGGGGGCCGAACACTGAAGCTTTCTTT
NA	TRBV30	TRBJ2-1	NA	CAWSGNRYSYNEQFF	TGTGCCTGGAGTGGGAACAGGTACTCCTACAATGAGCAGTTCTTC
NA	TRBV5-1	TRBJ2-1	TRBD2	CASSSGGSYNEQFF	TGCGCCAGCAGTTCGGGAGGCTCCTACAATGAGCAGTTCTTC